The 28 T cell receptor beta chains in this list originate from one sample, sequenced in a study of cytomegalovirus exposure and HLA in healthy donors. PCR amplification relied on 60 Vbeta primers (plus 13 Jbeta primers). Libraries were prepared by immunoSEQ multiplex PCR; TCRdb keeps only in-frame clonotypes and omits some of them. Of 75,000 to 80,000 clones listed, roughly two thirds were seen once; the top ten hold approximately 5%. The sample taken for sequencing was PBMCs. Source of these receptors: a man aged 55 to 70 in good health and CMV-seropositive.

The chain has TRBV27 and TRBJ2-2; unclear D gene. Germline V gives CDR1 MNHEY, CDR2 SMNVEV (reference sequence). The CDR3 consists of 12 residues. Trimming took off 6 bases at V and 8 bases at J, with 10 bases between the two ends. The CDR3 region has the DNA TGTGCCAGCAGCCTTGCGTTTGGGGAGCTGTTTTTT. Its translation: CASSLAFGELFF.

This clone turned up a few times. V is TRBV10-3 and J is TRBJ1-2; 7 bases line up with TRBD1. CDR3 size: 13 residues. Germline V gene data show CDR1 as ENHRY and CDR2 as SYGVKD. With 5 bases clipped from V and 7 bases from J, the junction kept 7 bases outside the gene matches. CDR3 sequence: CAISPGQQTGYTF. In DNA, the CDR3 is TGTGCCATCAGTCCGGGACAGCAGACTGGCTACACCTTC.

The rearrangement uses TRBV19 and TRBJ2-7, with D tentatively TRBD2 (6 bases). The V end was cut by 6 bases, the J end by 0 bases, with 15 bases between. CDR3 size: 15 residues. Germline CDR1 reads LNHDA; CDR2 reads SQIVND (reference sequence). This CDR3 is CASSPSGTGSYEQYF. CDR3 DNA: TGTGCCAGTAGCCCATCCGGGACTGGCTCCTACGAGCAGTACTTC.

This chain connects TRBV19 to TRBJ2-6; TRBD1 might be the D (6 bases). V was shortened by 7 bases and J by 0 bases, with 19 bases between the two germline ends. This CDR3 is 18 amino acids long. Germline CDR1 reads LNHDA; CDR2 reads SQIVND (reference sequence). CDR3 in amino acids: CASTILGLGASGANVLTF. CDR3 DNA sequence: TGTGCCAGTACCATCCTAGGGTTGGGGGCCTCTGGGGCCAACGTCCTGACTTTC.

CDR3 bases: TGTGCCAGCAGCACGGGGAGCGTGAACACCGGGGAGCTGTTTTTT. Protein sequence: CASSTGSVNTGELFF. This sequence joins TRBV9 and TRBJ2-2, with D possibly being TRBD2 (5 bases). Germline CDR1 SGDLS, CDR2 YYNGEE. The CDR3 has 15 amino acids. The V and J ends lost 4 bases and 1 base respectively, with 11 bases between them.

Written as DNA, the CDR3 is TGTGCCAGCAGAGGACGGGACAGCAAAAACTATGGCTACACCTTC. It translates to CASRGRDSKNYGYTF. The chain carries TRBV9 and TRBJ1-2; TRBD1 matches 7 bases. The CDR3 contains 15 residues. The J segment lost 2 bases and the V segment lost 5 bases, leaving 9 bases of the junction unmatched. The germline gives CDR1 SGDLS, CDR2 YYNGEE.

This chain joins TRBV7-9 and TRBJ2-3; D call uncertain. CDR3 length equals 14 residues. Germline V CDR1 and CDR2: SEHNR, FQNEAQ (reference sequence). V was cut by 0 bases and J by 1 base, with 5 bases left in between. CDR3 region: CASSLAQGTDTQYF. CDR3 DNA sequence: TGTGCCAGCAGCTTAGCGCAGGGCACAGATACGCAGTATTTT.

With respect to this clone: An end of the junction does not agree with germline; a read error may underlie this. V gene TRBV11-2 combines with J gene TRBJ1-5; 7 bases are shared with TRBD1. This CDR3 region has 15 residues. Germline CDR1 reads SGHAT; CDR2 reads FQNNGV. The CDR3 here is CAGSLGQYSNQPQHF. The DNA for the CDR3 is TGTGCCGGCAGCTTGGGACAGTATAGCAATCAGCCCCAGCATTTT. Based on the CDR3 plus reference TRBV11-2 and TRBJ1-5, the full variable domain is EAGVAQSPRYKIIEKRQSVAFWCNPISGHATLYWYQQILGQGPKLLIQFQNNGVVDDSQLPKDRFSAERLKGVDSTLKIQPAKLEDSAVYLCAGSLGQYSNQPQHFGDGTRLSIL.

This clone showed up just a few times. V usage is TRBV7-8 and J usage is TRBJ2-3; D gene uncertain. The CDR3 has 13 amino acids. Germline V gene sequence: CDR1 SGHVS, CDR2 FQNEAQ. V gave up 6 bases and J gave up 3 bases, with 10 bases separating them. CDR3 loop: CASRFQETDTQYF. Written as DNA, the CDR3 is TGTGCCAGCAGATTTCAAGAGACAGATACGCAGTATTTT.

This chain links TRBV6-5 with TRBJ2-1; 12 nucleotides line up with TRBD2. The CDR3 extends over 15 amino acids. Per germline, CDR1 MNHEY and CDR2 SVGAGI. Germline trimming cut 4 bases from V and 3 bases from J; bases unmatched to any gene: 1. The CDR3 region is CASSLTSGSYNEQFF. CDR3 bases: TGTGCCAGCAGTTTGACTAGCGGGAGCTACAATGAGCAGTTCTTC.

The rearrangement links TRBV27 to TRBJ2-7; no firm D call. Germline lookup yields CDR1 MNHEY and CDR2 SMNVEV (reference sequence). CDR3 length equals 13 residues. Trimming shortened V by 1 base and J by 3 bases, and 7 bases separated the two germline ends. The chain's CDR3 is CASSLYQNYEQYF. The CDR3 nucleotides read TGTGCCAGCAGTTTATACCAGAACTACGAGCAGTACTTC.

This clone occurred a few times. This chain links TRBV7-9 with TRBJ1-2; 8 bases match TRBD1. Looked up from germline, CDR1 is SEHNR and CDR2 is FQNEAQ (reference sequence). The V and J ends lost 5 bases and 8 bases, in that order; junction bases with no gene match: 4. This CDR3 contains 12 residues. CDR3 protein: CASSQGAKGYTF. The CDR3 coding sequence is TGTGCCAGCAGCCAGGGGGCGAAAGGCTACACCTTC.

This chain joins TRBV19 and TRBJ2-1; 7 bases line up with TRBD1. Germline loops: CDR1 LNHDA, CDR2 SQIVND (reference sequence). CDR3 length: 14 amino acids. V shed 3 bases, J shed 6 bases, and the junction held 5 bases outside the gene matches. The CDR3: CASSIRSGGNEQFF. The CDR3 coding sequence is TGTGCCAGTAGTATTCGGTCAGGGGGCAATGAGCAGTTCTTC. The full variable domain, rest sourced from reference TRBV19 and TRBJ2-1, is DGGITQSPKYLFRKEGQNVTLSCEQNLNHDAMYWYRQDPGQGLRLIYYSQIVNDFQKGDIAEGYSVSREKKESFPLTVTSAQKNPTAFYLCASSIRSGGNEQFFGPGTRLTVL.

The sample holds one count of this clone. The gene calls are TRBV6-1 and TRBJ2-5; a possible D gene is TRBD1 (6 bases). CDR3 length: 15 amino acids. Germline CDR1 and CDR2: MNHNS and SASEGT. The V and J ends lost 1 base and 5 bases respectively, with 14 bases between them. The CDR3 sequence is CASSEDRDVYETQYF. The CDR3 nucleotides are TGTGCCAGCAGTGAAGACAGGGATGTTTATGAGACCCAGTACTTC.

This clone was counted between two and nine times. The chain joins TRBV28 to TRBJ2-5; 10 bases are a match to TRBD2. This CDR3 is built from 16 residues. The ends lost 5 bases at V and 6 bases at J; junction bases unmatched: 12. Germline V lookup: CDR1 MDHEN, CDR2 SYDVKM. The DNA of the CDR3 is TGTGCCAGCAGTATTTTCGGACTAGCGGAGGGGAAGACCCAGTACTTC. It encodes CASSIFGLAEGKTQYF. Full variable domain (missing parts from reference TRBV28 and TRBJ2-5): DVKVTQSSRYLVKRTGEKVFLECVQDMDHENMFWYRQDPGLGLRLIYFSYDVKMKEKGDIPEGYSVSREKKERFSLILESASTNQTSMYLCASSIFGLAEGKTQYFGPGTRLLVL.

The chain employs TRBV10-3 and TRBJ2-7; 9 nucleotides line up with TRBD2. Germline V lookup: CDR1 ENHRY, CDR2 SYGVKD. This CDR3 has 14 residues. The trim removed 0 bases at V and 6 bases at J, leaving 3 bases unmatched. CDR3 nucleotide sequence: TGTGCCATCAGTGAGTCAAATAGCGGGGGCGAGCAGTACTTC. Protein sequence: CAISESNSGGEQYF.

This clone was counted a few times. The chain uses TRBV4-1 and TRBJ2-3; 12 bases are a match to TRBD1. This CDR3 contains 16 residues. From germline, CDR1 is MGHRA and CDR2 YSYEKL. After removal of 5 bases from V and 1 base from J, the junction contained 4 bases not matched to a gene. CDR3 protein: CASSAGQGAGTDTQYF. CDR3 coding DNA: TGCGCCAGCAGCGCGGGACAGGGGGCCGGCACAGATACGCAGTATTTT.

The gene calls are TRBV7-2 and TRBJ2-1; TRBD1 matches at 7 bases. The ends lost 5 bases at V and 8 bases at J; junction bases unmatched: 6. The length of the CDR3 is 13 residues. CDR1 is SGHTA, CDR2 FQGNSA, per germline. CDR3 DNA sequence: TGTGCCAGCAGCCTTCGAGGGGGCCATGAGCAGTTCTTC. Protein: CASSLRGGHEQFF.

The chain joins TRBV18 to TRBJ2-7, with D perhaps matching TRBD2 (5 bases). V was shortened by 2 bases and J by 3 bases, with 14 bases between the two germline ends. Germline V CDR1 and CDR2: KGHSH, LQKENI. The CDR3 spans 15 residues. This chain's CDR3 is CASSPIGLQDYEQYF. The CDR3 bases are TGTGCCAGCTCACCAATCGGACTCCAAGACTACGAGCAGTACTTC. Supplemented by reference TRBV18 and TRBJ2-7, the full variable domain reads NAGVMQNPRHLVRRRGQEARLRCSPMKGHSHVYWYRQLPEEGLKFMVYLQKENIIDESGMPKERFSAEFPKEGPSILRIQQVVRGDSAAYFCASSPIGLQDYEQYFGPGTRLTVT.

The chain couples TRBV2 to TRBJ2-1; TRBD1 agrees at 10 bases. V dropped 6 bases and J dropped 2; count of bases not matched to a gene: 4. Germline loops: CDR1 SNHLY, CDR2 FYNNEI. The CDR3 spans 15 residues. The CDR3 nucleotides read TGTGCCAGCAGCCCCGGGACAGGGGCCTACAATGAGCAGTTCTTC. Protein sequence: CASSPGTGAYNEQFF. Variable domain in full (rest from reference TRBV2 and TRBJ2-1): EPEVTQTPSHQVTQMGQEVILRCVPISNHLYFYWYRQILGQKVEFLVSFYNNEISEKSEIFDDQFSVERPDGSNFTLKIRSTKLEDSAMYFCASSPGTGAYNEQFFGPGTRLTVL.

This chain connects TRBV5-4 to TRBJ2-1; D may be TRBD1 (6 bases). Germline V gene lookup returns CDR1 SGHNT and CDR2 YYREEE (reference sequence). V shed 3 bases and J shed 7 bases, with 17 bases lying between them. This CDR3 has 15 amino acids. The CDR3 sequence: CASSSPQGMWNEQFF. The CDR3 coding sequence is TGTGCCAGCAGCTCCCCCCAGGGGATGTGGAATGAGCAGTTCTTC.

V and J are TRBV7-2 and TRBJ2-7; tentative D call: TRBD2 (6 bases). Germline V gene data show CDR1 as SGHTA and CDR2 as FQGNSA. The CDR3 consists of 16 residues. The V gene lost 3 bases and the J gene lost 1 base, with 16 bases spanning the gap. The CDR3: CASSFLSRDFSYEQYF. The CDR3 DNA reads TGTGCCAGCAGCTTTTTATCCAGGGACTTTTCCTACGAGCAGTACTTC.

The chain recombines TRBV5-4 with TRBJ1-1; D unresolved. This CDR3 is 13 amino acids long. V was clipped by 4 bases and J by 4 bases, with 11 bases between them. CDR1 SGHNT and CDR2 YYREEE come from the germline V gene (reference sequence). The DNA for the CDR3 is TGTGCCAGCAGCCCATCACATATCACTGAAGCTTTCTTT. This codes for CASSPSHITEAFF. Full variable domain (remainder filled in from reference TRBV5-4 and TRBJ1-1): ETGVTQSPTHLIKTRGQQVTLRCSSQSGHNTVSWYQQALGQGPQFIFQYYREEENGRGNFPPRFSGLQFPNYSSELNVNALELDDSALYLCASSPSHITEAFFGQGTRLTVV.

The J gene is TRBJ2-3, the V gene TRBV10-1, with 9 positions matching TRBD1. Germline trimming cut 3 bases from V and 4 bases from J; bases unmatched to any gene: 5. The CDR3 sequence is 15 residues long. The germline V gene encodes CDR1 WNHNN and CDR2 SYGVQD (reference sequence). The CDR3: CASSDPGQGADTQYF. Here the CDR3 DNA reads TGCGCCAGCAGTGACCCGGGACAGGGCGCAGATACGCAGTATTTT.

The genes are TRBV11-2 and TRBJ2-5; D unclear. Trimming stripped 5 bases from V and 1 base from J, with 11 bases between. This CDR3 region has 14 residues. The germline CDR1 and CDR2 sequences are SGHAT and FQNNGV. CDR3 nucleotides: TGTGCCAGCAGCGCCCGGTGGGCCCAAGAGACCCAGTACTTC. Its translation is CASSARWAQETQYF. The whole variable domain, filled in from reference TRBV11-2 and TRBJ2-5, reads EAGVAQSPRYKIIEKRQSVAFWCNPISGHATLYWYQQILGQGPKLLIQFQNNGVVDDSQLPKDRFSAERLKGVDSTLKIQPAKLEDSAVYLCASSARWAQETQYFGPGTRLLVL.

This sequence joins TRBV27 and TRBJ2-6, with D maybe TRBD2 (5 bases). This CDR3 spans 17 amino acids. CDR1 is MNHEY, CDR2 SMNVEV, per germline (reference sequence). V lost 3 bases and J 1 base, leaving 13 bases between the germline ends. The CDR3 reads CASSFWPSGSGANVLTF. For the CDR3, the DNA is TGTGCCAGCAGTTTTTGGCCTTCGGGATCTGGGGCCAACGTCCTGACTTTC.

The J gene is TRBJ2-3, the V gene TRBV7-3; TRBD2 matches at 7 bases. This CDR3 contains 16 residues. With 1 base clipped from V and 5 bases from J, the junction kept 9 bases outside the gene matches. Per the germline V gene, CDR1 is SGHTA and CDR2 is FQGTGA. CDR3 sequence: CASSLKEWGGLDTQYF. CDR3 DNA: TGTGCCAGCAGCTTAAAAGAATGGGGGGGACTAGATACGCAGTATTTT.

This clone is labeled as medium-sized. The chain is built from TRBV5-4 and TRBJ2-7; TRBD1 matches at 7 bases. Germline V gives CDR1 SGHNT, CDR2 YYREEE (reference sequence). This CDR3 has 15 amino acids. The ends lost 2 bases at V and 4 bases at J; junction bases unmatched: 9. Written as DNA, the CDR3 is TGTGCCAGCAGCTTAGAGGGGGCATCGTCTTACGAGCAGTACTTC. Protein: CASSLEGASSYEQYF.